This TCR beta chain emerged from a study of shared clonotypes between healthy human individuals. Sequenced by immunoSEQ multiplex PCR; TCRdb stores in-frame clones only, minus some. The sample carries 2.3 million or so clones, more than 80% recorded once. The V gene end was trimmed by 9 bases and the J gene end by 0 bases; junction bases not matched to a gene: 12. CDR3 length equals 16 residues. Germline assignment: CDR1 ENHRY and CDR2 SYGVKD. Input material: naive CD4+ T cells from PBMCs. Noted subset: CD45RA+ positively selected. This chain links TRBV10-3 with TRBJ2-7, with TRBD2 identical over 9 bases. The receptor's source is a man between 18 and 29 years old in good health. Some clones in this sample may be carry-over from other donors' samples. Here the CDR3 reads CAIGVGLASSSYEQYF. The CDR3 region has the DNA TGTGCCATTGGGGTCGGACTAGCGTCCTCCTCCTACGAGCAGTACTTC.